The entry below gives a single TCR beta chain sequence along with its context. Its antigen remains unknown. This entry comes from a study of cytomegalovirus exposure and HLA in healthy donors. Study outcomes and limitations: An analysis that was carried out later associated 17,000 or so TCR beta sequences with HLA alleles at 0.05 false discovery rate. A later analysis linked a missense variant in DCLRE1C to the trimming of TCR beta V and J genes.

The CDR3 sequence is 16 residues long. V shed 3 bases and J 1 base; nucleotides not matched to a gene: 7. Looked up from germline, CDR1 is SQVTM and CDR2 is ANQGSEA. Likely unrecorded immune exposures existed in these nominally healthy donors. It was with 60 Vbeta and 13 Jbeta primers that the PCR ran. The data were produced by immunoSEQ multiplex PCR, yet TCRdb's version contains in-frame clones alone and is incomplete. The repertoire has 82,000 or so clones, about a tenth of them found once; the top ten carry approximately 23%. Sample: PBMCs. This chain uses TRBV29-1 with TRBJ2-2; 8 bases map to TRBD2. The clonotype comes from a man aged 60 to 75 in good health and CMV-seropositive. The CDR3: CSVERLANLNTGELFF. In DNA, the CDR3 is TGCAGCGTTGAGAGACTAGCGAATCTGAACACCGGGGAGCTGTTTTTT.